Below, one T cell receptor beta chain is given with its context. Its antigen is still unknown. This entry comes from a study of T cell responses to AZD1222 COVID-19 vaccine. Study results and caveats: Two AZD1222 administrations were followed by greater Spike-specific TCR breadth and depth.

Using immunoSEQ multiplex PCR, the repertoire was profiled, and TCRdb retains in-frame clones only, with some absent. This sample has about 210,000 clones, with 85% to 95% found just once. Germline lookup yields CDR1 WNHNN and CDR2 SYGVQD (reference sequence). CDR3 size: 15 residues. Between the trimmed V and J ends, which lost 6 bases and 2 bases, there was a span of 14 bases. The source is an adult in good health. Material: peripheral blood, obtained on day 0 of AZD1222 vaccination. The chain has TRBV10-1 and TRBJ2-1; a weak D match, TRBD2 (5 bases). The CDR3 DNA reads as TGCGCCAGCAGCCCCGATGAGGGAGCCTACAATGAGCAGTTCTTC. This translates into CASSPDEGAYNEQFF.